In this sample, the clone carrying this T cell receptor (beta chain) turned up many times. TCRdb fed the RT-PCR reads into MiXCR, producing one record per CDR3 protein. Here the sample spans hundreds of thousands of distinct CDR3 sequences, around 14% being singletons. Germline V gene data show CDR1 as SGHTA and CDR2 as FQGTGA. The ends were cut back, 4 bases at V and 10 bases at J, with 12 bases in the middle. CDR3 length: 12 amino acids. This sequence was found in a female donor in good health, serving as a healthy control. V usage is TRBV7-3 and J usage is TRBJ2-3; weak D call: TRBD1 (5 bases). The sequenced material came from memory CD4+ T cells from blood. CDR3 nucleotide sequence: TGTGCCAGCAGCTCAGGGTCAACTCCGCAGTATTTT. It codes for CASSSGSTPQYF.